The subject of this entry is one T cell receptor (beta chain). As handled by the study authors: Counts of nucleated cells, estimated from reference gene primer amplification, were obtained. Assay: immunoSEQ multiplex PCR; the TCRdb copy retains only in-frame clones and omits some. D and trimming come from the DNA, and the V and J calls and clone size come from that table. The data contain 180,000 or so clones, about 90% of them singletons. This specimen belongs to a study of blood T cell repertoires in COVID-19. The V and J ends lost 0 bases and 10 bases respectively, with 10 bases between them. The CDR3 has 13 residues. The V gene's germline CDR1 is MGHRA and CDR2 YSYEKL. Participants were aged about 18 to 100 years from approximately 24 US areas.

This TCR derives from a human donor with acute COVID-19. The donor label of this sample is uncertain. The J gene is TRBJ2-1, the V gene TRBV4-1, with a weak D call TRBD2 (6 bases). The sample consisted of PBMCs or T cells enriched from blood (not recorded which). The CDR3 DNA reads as TGCGCCAGCAGCCAAGAGCCGGGAGACGAGCAGTTCTTC. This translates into CASSQEPGDEQFF.